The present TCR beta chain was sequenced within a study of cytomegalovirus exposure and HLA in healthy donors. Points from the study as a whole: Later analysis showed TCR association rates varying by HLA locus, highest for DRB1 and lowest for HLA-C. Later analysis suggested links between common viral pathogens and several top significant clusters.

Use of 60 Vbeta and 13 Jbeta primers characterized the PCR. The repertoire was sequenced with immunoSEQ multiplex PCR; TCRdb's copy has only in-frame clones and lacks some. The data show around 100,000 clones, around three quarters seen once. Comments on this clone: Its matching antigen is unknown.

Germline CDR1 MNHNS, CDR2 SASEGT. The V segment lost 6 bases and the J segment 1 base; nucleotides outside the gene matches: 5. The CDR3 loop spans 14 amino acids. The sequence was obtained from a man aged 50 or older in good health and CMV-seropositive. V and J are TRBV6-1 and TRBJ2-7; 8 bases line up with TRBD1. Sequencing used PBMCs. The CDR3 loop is CASRTTGVSYEQYF. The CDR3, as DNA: TGTGCCAGCAGAACGACAGGGGTTTCCTACGAGCAGTACTTC.